This T cell receptor beta chain was found in a study of shared clonotypes between healthy human individuals. Clones were read by immunoSEQ multiplex PCR, and TCRdb kept only the in-frame ones, dropping some. This table has roughly 1,800,000 clones, 85% to 95% appearing once. CD45RO negativity and positive selection for CCR7 defined naive CD8 cells, a population that excluded terminally differentiated effector memory CD45RA+ cells. The germline V gene has CDR1 LNHNV and CDR2 YYDKDF (reference sequence). CDR3 length equals 15 residues. The V gene end was trimmed by 1 base and the J gene end by 3 bases; junction bases not matched to a gene: 3.

J is TRBJ1-5 and V is TRBV15; 7 positions agree with TRBD1. The material sequenced was naive CD8+ T cells sorted from blood. This receptor was taken from a man between 18 and 35 years old in good health. CDR3 in amino acids: CATSRGGTDNQPQHF. CDR3 coding DNA: TGTGCCACCAGCAGAGGAGGGACAGACAATCAGCCCCAGCATTTT.